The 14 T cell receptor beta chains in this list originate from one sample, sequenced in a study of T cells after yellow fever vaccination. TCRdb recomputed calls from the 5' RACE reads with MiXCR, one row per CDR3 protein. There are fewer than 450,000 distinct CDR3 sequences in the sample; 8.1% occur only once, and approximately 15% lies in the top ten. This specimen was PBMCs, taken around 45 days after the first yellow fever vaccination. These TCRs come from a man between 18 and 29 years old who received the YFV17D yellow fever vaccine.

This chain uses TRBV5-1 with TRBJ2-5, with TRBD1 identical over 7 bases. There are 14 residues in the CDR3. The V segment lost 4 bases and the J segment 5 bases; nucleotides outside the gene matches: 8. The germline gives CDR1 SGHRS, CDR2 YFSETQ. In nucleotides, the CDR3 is TGCGCCAGCAGCATTCTAGGGGGCAGGGAGACCCAGTACTTC. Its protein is CASSILGGRETQYF.

The DNA for the CDR3 is TGTGCCAGCAGTTTATGGGGGATTCAATTAAGGGGGATAGATACGCAGTATTTT. Its translation is CASSLWGIQLRGIDTQYF. The chain combines TRBV28 with TRBJ2-3; tentative D call: TRBD1 (6 bases). Trimming pared 0 bases from V and 5 bases from J, leaving 21 bases between. The CDR3 has 18 amino acids. Germline V CDR1 and CDR2: MDHEN, SYDVKM.

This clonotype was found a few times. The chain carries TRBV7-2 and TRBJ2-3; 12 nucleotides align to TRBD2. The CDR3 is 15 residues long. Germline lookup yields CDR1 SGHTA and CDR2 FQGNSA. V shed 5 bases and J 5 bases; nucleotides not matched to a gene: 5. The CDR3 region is CASSILAGGRDTQYF. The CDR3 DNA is TGTGCCAGCAGCATCCTAGCGGGGGGGCGAGATACGCAGTATTTT.

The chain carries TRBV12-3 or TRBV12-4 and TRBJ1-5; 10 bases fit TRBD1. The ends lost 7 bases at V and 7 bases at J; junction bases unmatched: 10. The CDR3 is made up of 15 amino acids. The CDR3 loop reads CASTGGTGVRQPQHF. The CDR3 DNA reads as TGTGCCAGCACCGGTGGGACAGGGGTACGCCAGCCCCAGCATTTT.

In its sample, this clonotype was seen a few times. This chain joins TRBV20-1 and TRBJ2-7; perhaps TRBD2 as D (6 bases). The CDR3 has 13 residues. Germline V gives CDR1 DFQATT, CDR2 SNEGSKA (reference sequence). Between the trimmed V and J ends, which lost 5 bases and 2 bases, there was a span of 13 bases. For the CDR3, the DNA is TGCAGTGCTGTCCCGCGGGGCACCTACGAGCAGTACTTC. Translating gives CSAVPRGTYEQYF.

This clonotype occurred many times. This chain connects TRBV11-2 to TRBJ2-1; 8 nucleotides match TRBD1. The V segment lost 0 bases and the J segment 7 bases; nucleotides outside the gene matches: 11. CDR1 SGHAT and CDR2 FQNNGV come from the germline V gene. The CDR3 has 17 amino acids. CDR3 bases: TGTGCCAGCAGCTTAGATCGATTCGGACAGGGAGCTAATGAGCAGTTCTTC. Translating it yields CASSLDRFGQGANEQFF.

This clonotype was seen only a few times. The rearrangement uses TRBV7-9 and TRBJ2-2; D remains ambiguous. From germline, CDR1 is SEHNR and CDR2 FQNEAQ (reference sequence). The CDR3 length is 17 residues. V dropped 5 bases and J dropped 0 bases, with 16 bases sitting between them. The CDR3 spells CASSPKTNTANTGELFF. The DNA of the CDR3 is TGTGCCAGCAGCCCAAAAACGAACACAGCGAACACCGGGGAGCTGTTTTTT.

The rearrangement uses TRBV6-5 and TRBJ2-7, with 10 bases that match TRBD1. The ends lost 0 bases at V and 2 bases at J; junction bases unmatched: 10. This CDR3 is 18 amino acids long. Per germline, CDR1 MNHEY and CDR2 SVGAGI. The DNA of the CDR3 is TGTGCCAGCAGTTACTCGACGTCAGCCGGGACAGGGGCCTACGAGCAGTACTTC. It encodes CASSYSTSAGTGAYEQYF.

The CDR3 DNA reads as TGTGCCAGCTCACCCGGGCGGGGGACTGTCGAGCAGTACTTC. Translated: CASSPGRGTVEQYF. The chain carries TRBV18 and TRBJ2-7; TRBD2 matches at 7 bases. With 3 bases clipped from V and 6 bases from J, the junction kept 8 bases outside the gene matches. Germline V gene data show CDR1 as KGHSH and CDR2 as LQKENI. The CDR3 totals 14 residues.

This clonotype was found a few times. CDR3 in amino acids: CASSLGLGHVYNEQFF. DNA for the CDR3: TGCGCCAGCAGCTTGGGGTTAGGACACGTTTACAATGAGCAGTTCTTC. The chain combines TRBV5-1 with TRBJ2-1, with D perhaps TRBD1 (5 bases). The CDR3 sequence is 16 residues long. The V gene lost 0 bases and the J gene lost 4 bases, with 14 bases spanning the gap. Germline V lookup: CDR1 SGHRS, CDR2 YFSETQ. The full variable domain, completed using reference TRBV5-1 and TRBJ2-1, is KAGVTQTPRYLIKTRGQQVTLSCSPISGHRSVSWYQQTPGQGLQFLFEYFSETQRNKGNFPGRFSGRQFSNSRSEMNVSTLELGDSALYLCASSLGLGHVYNEQFFGPGTRLTVL.

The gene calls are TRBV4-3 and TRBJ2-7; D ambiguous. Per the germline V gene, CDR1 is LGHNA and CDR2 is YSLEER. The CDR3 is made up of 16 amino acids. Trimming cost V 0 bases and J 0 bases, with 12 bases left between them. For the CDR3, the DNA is TGCGCCAGCAGCCAAGAAAGCGTCCCGGGCTCCTACGAGCAGTACTTC. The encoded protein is CASSQESVPGSYEQYF.

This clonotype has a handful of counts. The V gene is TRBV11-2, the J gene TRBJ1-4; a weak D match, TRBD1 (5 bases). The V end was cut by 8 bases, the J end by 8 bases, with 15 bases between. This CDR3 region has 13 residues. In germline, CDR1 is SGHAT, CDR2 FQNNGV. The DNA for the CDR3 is TGTGCCAGCTCCGGCAGGGTTGGGGAAAAACTGTTTTTT. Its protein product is CASSGRVGEKLFF.

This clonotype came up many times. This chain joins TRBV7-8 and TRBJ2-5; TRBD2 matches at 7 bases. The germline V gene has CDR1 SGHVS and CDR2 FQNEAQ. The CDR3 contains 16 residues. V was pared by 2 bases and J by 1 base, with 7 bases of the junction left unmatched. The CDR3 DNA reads TGTGCCAGCAGCTTATCTAATGGACTAGTCCAAGAGACCCAGTACTTC. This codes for CASSLSNGLVQETQYF. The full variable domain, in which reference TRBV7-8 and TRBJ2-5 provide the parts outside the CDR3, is GAGVSQSPRYKVAKRGQDVALRCDPISGHVSLFWYQQALGQGPEFLTYFQNEAQLDKSGLPSDRFFAERPEGSVSTLKIQRTQQEDSAVYLCASSLSNGLVQETQYFGPGTRLLVL.

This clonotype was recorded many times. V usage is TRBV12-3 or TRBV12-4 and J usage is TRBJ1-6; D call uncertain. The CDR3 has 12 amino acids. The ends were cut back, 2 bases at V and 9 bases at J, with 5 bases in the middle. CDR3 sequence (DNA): TGTGCCAGCAGTTTACAAGGTTCACCCCTCCACTTT. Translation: CASSLQGSPLHF.